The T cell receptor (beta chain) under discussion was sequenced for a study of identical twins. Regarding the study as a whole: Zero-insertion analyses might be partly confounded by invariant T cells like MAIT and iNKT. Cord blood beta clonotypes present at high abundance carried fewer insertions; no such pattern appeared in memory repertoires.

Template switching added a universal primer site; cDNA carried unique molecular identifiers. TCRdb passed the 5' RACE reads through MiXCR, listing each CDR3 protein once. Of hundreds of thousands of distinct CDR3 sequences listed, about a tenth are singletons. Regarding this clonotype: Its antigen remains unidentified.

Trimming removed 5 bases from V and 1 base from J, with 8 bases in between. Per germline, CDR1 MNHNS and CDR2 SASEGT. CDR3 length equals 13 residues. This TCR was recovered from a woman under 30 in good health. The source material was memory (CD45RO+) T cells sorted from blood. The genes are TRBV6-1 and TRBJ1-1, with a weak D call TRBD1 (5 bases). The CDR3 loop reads CASSKGANTEAFF. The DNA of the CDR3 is TGTGCCAGCAGTAAAGGGGCGAACACTGAAGCTTTCTTT.